The 10 T cell receptor beta chains below all came from one sample that was sequenced in a study of blood T cells in healthy people across ages. Then a second PCR, running about 6 to 11 cycles, was carried out with a sample-barcoded 5' primer and a J-beta primer mix. TCRdb processed the 5' RACE reads anew with MiXCR; each CDR3 protein has one entry. The sample contains 750,000 to 850,000 distinct CDR3 sequences, around a quarter of which appear only once. This sample also appeared in a second study, on T cells of mothers and their children.

The sequencing input was blood. The receptor set was obtained from a boy aged 5-17 years in good health.

This clonotype showed up just a few times. The V gene is TRBV6-2 or TRBV6-3, the J gene TRBJ2-1, with TRBD1 matching 7 bases. Germline V gene data show CDR1 as MNHEY and CDR2 as SVGEGT. CDR3 length equals 15 residues. V lost 0 bases to trimming and J lost 3 bases; unmatched junction nucleotides: 2. The CDR3 here is CASSYSTGIYNEQFF. CDR3 nucleotide sequence: TGTGCCAGCAGTTACTCGACAGGGATCTACAATGAGCAGTTCTTC.

This chain links TRBV4-3 with TRBJ2-1; D is unclear. The germline CDR1 and CDR2 sequences are LGHNA and YSLEER. Between the trimmed V and J ends, which lost 4 bases and 8 bases, there was a span of 18 bases. The CDR3 runs to 15 residues. The CDR3 region is CASSRQATSRDEQFF. DNA for the CDR3: TGCGCCAGCAGCCGTCAAGCGACTTCGCGAGATGAGCAGTTCTTC.

The table lists this clonotype with a few counts. One end of the junction fails to match germline, which may point to a read error. The chain combines TRBV5-1 with TRBJ1-6; D is unclear. The CDR3 runs 9 residues. Germline V CDR1 and CDR2: SGHRS, YFSETQ. This CDR3 reads CASSPPRRF. In nucleotides, the CDR3 is TGCGCCAGCAGCCCCCCCCGCCGCTTT.

The V call is TRBV7-2, the J call TRBJ2-2, with TRBD2 identical over 10 bases. The CDR3 runs 16 residues. With 2 bases clipped from V and 5 bases from J, the junction kept 5 bases outside the gene matches. CDR1 and CDR2 from the germline V gene are SGHTA and FQGNSA. CDR3 sequence reads: CASSLLAGVVTGELFF. CDR3 nucleotides: TGTGCCAGCAGCTTACTAGCGGGGGTTGTTACCGGGGAGCTGTTTTTT.

The V and J genes are TRBV4-2 and TRBJ2-5; 9 bases map to TRBD2. J lost 11 bases, V lost 1 base, and 17 bases had no gene match. The CDR3 covers 17 residues. The germline CDR1 and CDR2 sequences are LGHNA and YNFKEQ. The CDR3: CASSQVGGGRAWEEQYF. Written as DNA, the CDR3 is TGTGCCAGCAGCCAAGTGGGCGGCGGGAGGGCCTGGGAGGAGCAGTACTTC.

The chain employs TRBV20-1 and TRBJ1-2; 7 bases line up with TRBD1. CDR1 and CDR2 (germline): DFQATT, SNEGSKA (reference sequence). The CDR3 sequence is 14 residues long. Trimming took 4 bases from V and 1 from J; bases not matched to a gene: 6. Here the CDR3 reads CSAIRQGLNYGYTF. The CDR3 region has the DNA TGCAGTGCTATAAGACAGGGTCTTAACTATGGCTACACCTTC.

Comment on this clonotype: The junction and the germline gene differ at one end; a read error may be behind it. The chain links TRBV28 to TRBJ2-7; TRBD2 matches 13 bases. Germline V gene sequence: CDR1 MDHEN, CDR2 SYDVKM. The CDR3 sequence is 14 residues long. The CDR3 region has the DNA TGTGCCAGCAGCTACCCGGGACTAGCGGGGATCGGATCCTTC. Its protein is CASSYPGLAGIGSF.

Worth noting for this clonotype: A much more abundant neighbour one base away suggests this may be a read error. The V call is TRBV20-1, the J call TRBJ2-3; D is ambiguous. The germline V and J ends were trimmed by 6 bases and 6 bases, with 19 bases remaining between them. The CDR3 length is 14 residues. Germline values: CDR1 DFQATT, CDR2 SNEGSKA (reference sequence). For the CDR3, the DNA is TGCAGTGCCCCCCTGAGCGCCAAGGAGGATACGCAGTATTTT. Translating gives CSAPLSAKEDTQYF.

The chain has TRBV9 and TRBJ2-7; D ambiguous. The V gene's germline CDR1 is SGDLS and CDR2 YYNGEE. CDR3 length: 14 amino acids. The germline V and J ends were trimmed by 4 bases and 5 bases, with 16 bases remaining between them. This CDR3 reads CASSRNNVENEQYF. The CDR3 bases are TGTGCCAGCAGCCGGAATAACGTTGAGAACGAGCAGTACTTC.

With respect to this clonotype: Germline is not matched at one junction end, which may reflect a read error. The rearrangement links TRBV4-3 to TRBJ2-6; D tentatively reads TRBD1 or TRBD2 (5 bases each). CDR1 LGHNA and CDR2 YSLEER come from the germline V gene. This CDR3 is 21 amino acids long. The CDR3 DNA reads TGCGCCAGCAGCCGTAGCCTTCGTTTTGGAGGAATTGGGGCTGGGGCCAACGTCCTGACCTTC. This gives the protein CASSRSLRFGGIGAGANVLTF.